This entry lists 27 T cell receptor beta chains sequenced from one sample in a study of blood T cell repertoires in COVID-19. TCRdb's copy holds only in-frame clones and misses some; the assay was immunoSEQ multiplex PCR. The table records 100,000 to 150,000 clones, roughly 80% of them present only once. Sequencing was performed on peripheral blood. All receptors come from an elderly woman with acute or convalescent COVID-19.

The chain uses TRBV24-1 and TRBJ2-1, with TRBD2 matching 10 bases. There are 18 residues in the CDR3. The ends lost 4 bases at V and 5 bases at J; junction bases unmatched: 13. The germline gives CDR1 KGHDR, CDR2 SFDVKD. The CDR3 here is CATSDPAASGSKHNEQFF. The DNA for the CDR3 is TGTGCCACCAGTGACCCAGCCGCTAGCGGGAGTAAACACAATGAGCAGTTCTTC.

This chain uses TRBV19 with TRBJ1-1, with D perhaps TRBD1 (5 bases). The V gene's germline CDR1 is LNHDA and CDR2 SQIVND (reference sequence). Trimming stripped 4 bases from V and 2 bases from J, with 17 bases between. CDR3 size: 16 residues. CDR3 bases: TGTGCCAGTAGTAGGGGCGCAGTGAGCTTTAACACTGAAGCTTTCTTT. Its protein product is CASSRGAVSFNTEAFF.

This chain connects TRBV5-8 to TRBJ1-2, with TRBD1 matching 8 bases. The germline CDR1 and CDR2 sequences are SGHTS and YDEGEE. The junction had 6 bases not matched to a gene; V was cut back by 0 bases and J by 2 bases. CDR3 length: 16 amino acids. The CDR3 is CASSLVGTGWNYGYTF. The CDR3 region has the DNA TGTGCCAGCAGCTTGGTGGGGACAGGATGGAACTATGGCTACACCTTC.

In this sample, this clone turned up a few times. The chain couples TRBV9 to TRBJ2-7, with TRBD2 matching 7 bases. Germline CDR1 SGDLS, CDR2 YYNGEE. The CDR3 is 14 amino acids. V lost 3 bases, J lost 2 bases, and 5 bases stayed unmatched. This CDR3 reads CASSETGGPYEQYF. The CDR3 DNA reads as TGTGCCAGCAGCGAAACGGGGGGTCCCTACGAGCAGTACTTC.

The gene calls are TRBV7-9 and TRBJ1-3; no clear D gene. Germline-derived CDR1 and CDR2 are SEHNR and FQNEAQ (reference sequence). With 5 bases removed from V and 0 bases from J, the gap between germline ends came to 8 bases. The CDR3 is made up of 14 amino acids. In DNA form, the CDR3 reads TGTGCCAGCAGCATTCCCAACTCTGGAAACACCATATATTTT. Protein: CASSIPNSGNTIYF.

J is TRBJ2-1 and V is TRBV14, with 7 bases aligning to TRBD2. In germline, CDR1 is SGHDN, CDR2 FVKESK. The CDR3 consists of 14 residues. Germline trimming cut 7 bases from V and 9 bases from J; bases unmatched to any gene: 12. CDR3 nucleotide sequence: TGTGCCAGCAATCGGGCGGGAGTATTCGCTGAGCAGTTCTTC. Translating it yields CASNRAGVFAEQFF.

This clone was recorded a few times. The CDR3 DNA reads as TGCGCCAGCAGCCAAGATCTGGGACAGGGGGTTCGGGTCTATGGCTACACCTTC. Its protein product is CASSQDLGQGVRVYGYTF. This rearrangement joins TRBV4-3 to TRBJ1-2; TRBD1 matches 11 bases. V lost 0 bases and J lost 4; bases outside the gene matches: 10. CDR1 LGHNA and CDR2 YSLEER come from the germline V gene. This CDR3 has 18 amino acids.

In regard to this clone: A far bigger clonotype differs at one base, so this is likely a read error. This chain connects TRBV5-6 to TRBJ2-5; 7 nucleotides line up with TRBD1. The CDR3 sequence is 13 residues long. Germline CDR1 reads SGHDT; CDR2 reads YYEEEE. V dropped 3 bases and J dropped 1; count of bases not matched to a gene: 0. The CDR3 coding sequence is TGTGCCAGCAGCTGGGACAGCCAAGAGACCCAGTACTTC. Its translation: CASSWDSQETQYF.

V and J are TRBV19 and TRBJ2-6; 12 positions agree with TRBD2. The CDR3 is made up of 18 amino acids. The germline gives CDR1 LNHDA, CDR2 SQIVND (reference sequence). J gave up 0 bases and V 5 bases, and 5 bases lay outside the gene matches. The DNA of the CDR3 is TGTGCCAGTAGTCCGGGACTAGCGGGCCTCTCTGGGGCCAACGTCCTGACTTTC. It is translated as CASSPGLAGLSGANVLTF.

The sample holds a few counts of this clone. CDR3 DNA: TGTGCCAGCAGCTTACTCGCGGGAGGGCCTCACGGGGAGCTGTTTTTT. This gives the protein CASSLLAGGPHGELFF. The chain combines TRBV7-9 with TRBJ2-2; 9 nucleotides agree with TRBD2. Germline CDR1 is SEHNR and CDR2 is FQNEAQ (reference sequence). This CDR3 contains 16 residues. V lost 2 bases to trimming and J lost 7 bases; unmatched junction nucleotides: 8.

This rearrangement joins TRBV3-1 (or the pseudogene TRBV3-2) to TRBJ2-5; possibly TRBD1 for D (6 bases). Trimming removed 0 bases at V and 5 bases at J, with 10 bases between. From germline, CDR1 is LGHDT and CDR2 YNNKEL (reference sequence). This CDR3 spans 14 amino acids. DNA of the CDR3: TGTGCCAGCAGCCAAGATCAGGGGCGGGAGACCCAGTACTTC. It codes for CASSQDQGRETQYF.

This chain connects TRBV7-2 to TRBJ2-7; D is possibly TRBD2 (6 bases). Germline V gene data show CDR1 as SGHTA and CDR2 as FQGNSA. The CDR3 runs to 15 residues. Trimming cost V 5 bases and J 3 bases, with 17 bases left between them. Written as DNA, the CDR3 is TGTGCCAGCAGCCCCTCGCTAGCGTTGGGCTACGAGCAGTACTTC. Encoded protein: CASSPSLALGYEQYF.

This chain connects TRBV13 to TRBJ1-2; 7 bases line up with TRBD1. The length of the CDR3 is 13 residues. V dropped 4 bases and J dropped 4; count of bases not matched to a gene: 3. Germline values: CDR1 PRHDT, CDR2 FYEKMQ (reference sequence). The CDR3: CASSSGQLYGYTF. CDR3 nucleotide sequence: TGTGCCAGCAGCTCGGGACAGCTCTATGGCTACACCTTC.

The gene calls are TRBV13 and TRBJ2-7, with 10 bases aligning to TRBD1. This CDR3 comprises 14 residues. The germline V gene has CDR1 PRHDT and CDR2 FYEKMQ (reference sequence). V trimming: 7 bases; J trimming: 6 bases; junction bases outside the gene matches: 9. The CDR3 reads CASKVSGDRGEQYF. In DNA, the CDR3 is TGTGCCAGCAAAGTCTCCGGGGACAGGGGCGAGCAGTACTTC.

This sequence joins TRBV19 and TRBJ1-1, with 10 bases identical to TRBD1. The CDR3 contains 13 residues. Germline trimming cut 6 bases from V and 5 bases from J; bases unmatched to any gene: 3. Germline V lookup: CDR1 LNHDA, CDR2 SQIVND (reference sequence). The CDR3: CASRKGQGTEAFF. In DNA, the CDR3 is TGTGCCAGTAGGAAGGGACAGGGGACTGAAGCTTTCTTT.

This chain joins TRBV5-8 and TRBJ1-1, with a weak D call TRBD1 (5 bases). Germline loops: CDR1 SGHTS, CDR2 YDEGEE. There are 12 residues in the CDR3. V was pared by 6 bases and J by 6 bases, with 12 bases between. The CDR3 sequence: CASTAGAAEAFF. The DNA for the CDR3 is TGTGCCAGCACAGCTGGGGCCGCTGAAGCTTTCTTT.

CDR3 sequence: CASSEGGRLVPETQYF. CDR3 bases: TGTGCCAGCAGCGAGGGGGGGAGACTAGTCCCAGAGACCCAGTACTTC. The rearrangement uses TRBV9 and TRBJ2-5; maybe TRBD2 (7 bases). Germline V gives CDR1 SGDLS, CDR2 YYNGEE. The CDR3 is made up of 16 amino acids. Trimming took off 3 bases at V and 4 bases at J, with 19 bases between the two ends.

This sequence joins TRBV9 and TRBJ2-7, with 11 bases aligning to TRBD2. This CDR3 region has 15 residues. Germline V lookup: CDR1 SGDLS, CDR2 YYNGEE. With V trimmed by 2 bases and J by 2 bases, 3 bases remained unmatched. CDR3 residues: CASSVLAGGTYEQYF. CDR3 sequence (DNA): TGTGCCAGCAGCGTCTTAGCGGGAGGGACCTACGAGCAGTACTTC.

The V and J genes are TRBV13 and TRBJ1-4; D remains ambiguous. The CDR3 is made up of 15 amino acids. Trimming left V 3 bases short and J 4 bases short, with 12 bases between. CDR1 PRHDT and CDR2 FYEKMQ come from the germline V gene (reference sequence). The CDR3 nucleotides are TGTGCCAGCAGCTTCGGACGGAGGAGTAATGAAAAACTGTTTTTT. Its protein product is CASSFGRRSNEKLFF.

This chain's CDR3 is CASSPRTGGAYEQYF. For the CDR3, the DNA is TGTGCCAGCTCACCTAGGACAGGAGGAGCCTACGAGCAGTACTTC. This chain joins TRBV18 and TRBJ2-7, with 7 bases lining up with TRBD1. Germline loops: CDR1 KGHSH, CDR2 LQKENI. Trimming at V came to 3 bases and at J to 2 bases, leaving 7 bases not matched to a gene. The CDR3 is 15 residues long.

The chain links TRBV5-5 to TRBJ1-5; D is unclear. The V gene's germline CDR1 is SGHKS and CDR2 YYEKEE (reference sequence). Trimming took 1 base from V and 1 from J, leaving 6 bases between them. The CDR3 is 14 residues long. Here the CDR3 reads CASSLIGSNQPQHF. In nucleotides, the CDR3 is TGTGCCAGCAGCTTGATCGGGAGCAATCAGCCCCAGCATTTT. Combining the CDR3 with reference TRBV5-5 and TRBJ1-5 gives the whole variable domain DAGVTQSPTHLIKTRGQQVTLRCSPISGHKSVSWYQQVLGQGPQFIFQYYEKEERGRGNFPDRFSARQFPNYSSELNVNALLLGDSALYLCASSLIGSNQPQHFGDGTRLSIL.

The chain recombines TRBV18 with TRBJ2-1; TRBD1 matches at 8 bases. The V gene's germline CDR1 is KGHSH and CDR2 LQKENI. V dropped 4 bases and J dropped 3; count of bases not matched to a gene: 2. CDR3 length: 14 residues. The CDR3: CASSRGQGYNEQFF. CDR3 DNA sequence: TGTGCCAGCTCACGAGGACAGGGCTACAATGAGCAGTTCTTC.

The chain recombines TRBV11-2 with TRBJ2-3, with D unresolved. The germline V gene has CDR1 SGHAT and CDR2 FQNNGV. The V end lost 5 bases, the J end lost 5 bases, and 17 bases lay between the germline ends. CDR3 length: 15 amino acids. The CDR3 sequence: CASSPYAARRDTQYF. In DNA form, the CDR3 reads TGTGCCAGCAGCCCCTACGCGGCCCGCCGAGATACGCAGTATTTT.

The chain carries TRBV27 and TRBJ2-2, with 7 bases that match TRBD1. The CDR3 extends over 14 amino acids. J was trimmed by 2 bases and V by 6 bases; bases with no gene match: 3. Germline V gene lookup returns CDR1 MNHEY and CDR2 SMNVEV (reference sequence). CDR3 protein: CASSRTGNTGELFF. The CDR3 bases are TGTGCCAGCAGCCGGACAGGAAACACCGGGGAGCTGTTTTTT.

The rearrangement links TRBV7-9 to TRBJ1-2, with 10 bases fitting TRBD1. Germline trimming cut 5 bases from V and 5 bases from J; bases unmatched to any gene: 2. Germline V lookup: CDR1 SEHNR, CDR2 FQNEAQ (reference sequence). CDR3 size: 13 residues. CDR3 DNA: TGTGCCAGCAGCGCGGGACAGGGGTATGGCTACACCTTC. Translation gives CASSAGQGYGYTF.

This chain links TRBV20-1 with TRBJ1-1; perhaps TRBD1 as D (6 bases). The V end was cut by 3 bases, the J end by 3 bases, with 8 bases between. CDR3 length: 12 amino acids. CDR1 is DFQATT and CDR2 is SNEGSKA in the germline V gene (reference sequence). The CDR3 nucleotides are TGCAGTGCTAGTTACAGGGACACTGAAGCTTTCTTT. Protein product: CSASYRDTEAFF.

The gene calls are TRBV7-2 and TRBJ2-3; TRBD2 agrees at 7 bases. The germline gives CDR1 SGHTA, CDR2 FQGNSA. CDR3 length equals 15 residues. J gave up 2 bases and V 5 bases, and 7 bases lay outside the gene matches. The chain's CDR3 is CASSRGGEVTDTQYF. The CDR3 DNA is TGTGCCAGCAGCCGTGGGGGGGAAGTCACAGATACGCAGTATTTT.